Following are 8 T cell receptor beta chains from one sample sequenced in a study of cytomegalovirus exposure and HLA in healthy donors. Primers: 60 Vbeta forward and 13 Jbeta reverse. Repertoires were generated with immunoSEQ multiplex PCR, while TCRdb's copy carries only in-frame clones and drops some. The table lists around 150,000 clones, approximately 85% of them singletons, with around 6.3% in the top ten. The sequencing sample was made of PBMCs. The receptors originated from a man aged 45-65 years in good health and CMV-seropositive.

The gene calls are TRBV19 and TRBJ1-1, with D perhaps matching TRBD1 (6 bases). Trimming pared 7 bases from V and 3 bases from J, leaving 12 bases between. This CDR3 region has 13 residues. The germline V gene encodes CDR1 LNHDA and CDR2 SQIVND (reference sequence). CDR3 DNA sequence: TGTGCCAGTACCCCCCGACAGGACACTGAAGCTTTCTTT. Its protein product is CASTPRQDTEAFF.

The gene calls are TRBV4-1 and TRBJ2-1; 9 nucleotides line up with TRBD1. Germline assignment: CDR1 MGHRA and CDR2 YSYEKL. V gave up 3 bases and J gave up 7 bases; unmatched junction bases: 7. The CDR3 has 15 residues. CDR3 loop: CASSQTGTGKNEQFF. Written as DNA, the CDR3 is TGCGCCAGCAGCCAGACCGGGACAGGGAAAAATGAGCAGTTCTTC.

The V call is TRBV2, the J call TRBJ2-3; TRBD2 aligns across 9 bases. Germline V gene data show CDR1 as SNHLY and CDR2 as FYNNEI. The CDR3 is 15 residues long. With 6 bases clipped from V and 1 base from J, the junction kept 5 bases outside the gene matches. This CDR3 is CASRRAGGGTDTQYF. DNA for the CDR3: TGTGCCAGCAGGCGGGCGGGAGGGGGCACAGATACGCAGTATTTT.

As concerns this clone: Given a far larger clone just one base away, this is likely a sequencing read error. V and J are TRBV7-9 and TRBJ2-1; D is uncertain. In germline, CDR1 is SEHNR, CDR2 FQNEAQ (reference sequence). The CDR3 covers 12 residues. In DNA, the CDR3 is TGTTCCAGCAGCGCAGGAACGAATGAGCAGTTCTTC. Encoded protein: CSSSAGTNEQFF.

This clone has only a few counts. The chain links TRBV4-2 to TRBJ1-1; no reliable D call. Trimming left V 0 bases short and J 11 bases short, with 16 bases between. This CDR3 is 14 amino acids long. Germline V gene lookup returns CDR1 LGHNA and CDR2 YNFKEQ. CDR3 DNA: TGTGCCAGCAGCCAAGATCTCGGGAGGCGCTTGGCTTTCTTT. As protein: CASSQDLGRRLAFF.

The chain couples TRBV6-5 to TRBJ1-3, with D tentatively TRBD1 (5 bases). Germline V gene data show CDR1 as MNHEY and CDR2 as SVGAGI. The CDR3 length is 14 residues. The V end was cut by 2 bases, the J end by 3 bases, with 8 bases between. CDR3 in DNA: TGTGCCAGCAGTTACCAGGGATTTGGAAACACCATATATTTT. Encoded protein: CASSYQGFGNTIYF.

The V gene is TRBV6-1, the J gene TRBJ2-4; D ambiguous. V lost 3 bases, J lost 12 bases, and 12 bases lay in between. CDR3 size: 12 residues. Per the germline V gene, CDR1 is MNHNS and CDR2 is SASEGT. The CDR3 DNA reads TGTGCCAGCAGTGATACGGTCCTTCCTCAGTACTTC. Amino acid sequence: CASSDTVLPQYF.

The rearrangement uses TRBV29-1 and TRBJ1-2; 7 nucleotides agree with TRBD1. Germline V gene lookup returns CDR1 SQVTM and CDR2 ANQGSEA. CDR3 length: 12 amino acids. V was clipped by 5 bases and J by 7 bases; unmatched bases: 7. CDR3 sequence reads: CSVYRGSLGYTF. In DNA, the CDR3 is TGCAGCGTTTACAGGGGATCTCTTGGCTACACCTTC.